This T cell receptor beta chain came from a study of cytomegalovirus exposure and HLA in healthy donors. The study's findings and limits: An ancestry cluster, one associated with Asian ancestry, reportedly showed fewer N-insertions than the approximately 670-donor mean in a later analysis.

On this clone: Its target is unknown.

PCR involved 60 Vbeta and 13 Jbeta primers. The method was immunoSEQ multiplex PCR; TCRdb's version includes in-frame clones alone and lacks a portion of them. The sample shows approximately 150,000 clones, roughly three quarters of them seen only once. Trimming left V 4 bases short and J 0 bases short, with 14 bases between. The CDR3 is made up of 16 amino acids. Germline CDR1 SGDLS, CDR2 YYNGEE. The sequence was collected from a woman between 18 and 29 years old in good health and CMV-seronegative. The gene calls are TRBV9 and TRBJ1-3; D gene uncertain. Input material: PBMCs. The CDR3, as DNA: TGTGCCAGCAGCCCACGATTGGAGGGCTCTGGAAACACCATATATTTT. Its translation: CASSPRLEGSGNTIYF.